Following are 19 T cell receptor beta chains from one sample sequenced in a study of blood T cell repertoires in COVID-19. Libraries were prepared by immunoSEQ multiplex PCR; TCRdb keeps only in-frame clonotypes and omits some of them. The sample holds 130,000 to 150,000 clones; approximately 85% are singletons and the top ten take about 2.8%. Source material: peripheral blood. Receptor source: a human donor with acute or convalescent COVID-19. The donor label of this sample is uncertain.

The DNA for the CDR3 is TGTGCCAGCAGCTTAGCCAGAGCCACGCGGGGCTACACCTTC. As protein: CASSLARATRGYTF. This sequence joins TRBV11-2 and TRBJ1-2, with D unclear. The CDR3 consists of 14 residues. In germline, CDR1 is SGHAT, CDR2 FQNNGV. Trimming took off 1 base at V and 8 bases at J, with 14 bases between the two ends.

The CDR3 DNA reads as TGTGCCAGCAGCTCCGGGACAGCGCGAGTTAACTATGGCTACACCTTC. Residues: CASSSGTARVNYGYTF. This rearrangement joins TRBV5-4 to TRBJ1-2, with 7 nucleotides matching TRBD1. CDR1 and CDR2 from the germline V gene are SGHNT and YYREEE (reference sequence). This CDR3 comprises 16 residues. The trim removed 3 bases at V and 1 base at J, leaving 9 bases unmatched.

CDR3 loop: CASSRQQGGNEKLFF. The CDR3 nucleotides are TGTGCCAGCAGCCGTCAACAGGGGGGTAATGAAAAACTGTTTTTT. The J gene is TRBJ1-4, the V gene TRBV7-2, with 8 bases lining up with TRBD1. CDR3 size: 15 residues. Germline lookup yields CDR1 SGHTA and CDR2 FQGNSA. With 5 bases clipped from V and 4 bases from J, the junction kept 6 bases outside the gene matches.

The genes are TRBV28 and TRBJ1-5, with 9 bases lining up with TRBD1. The J segment lost 2 bases and the V segment lost 6 bases, leaving 5 bases of the junction unmatched. The CDR3 runs to 15 residues. The germline CDR1 and CDR2 sequences are MDHEN and SYDVKM. CDR3 loop: CASRRQGGGNQPQHF. In DNA, the CDR3 is TGTGCCAGCAGGCGACAGGGGGGAGGCAATCAGCCCCAGCATTTT.

This clone was picked up one time. CDR3 amino acids: CASSGGQSSNQPQHF. The CDR3 bases are TGTGCCAGCAGCGGGGGACAGAGTAGCAATCAGCCCCAGCATTTT. This chain connects TRBV6-4 to TRBJ1-5; TRBD1 aligns across 7 bases. The CDR3 is 15 amino acids. Germline V gives CDR1 MRHNA, CDR2 SNTAGT. J lost 0 bases, V lost 6 bases, and 5 bases had no gene match.

The CDR3 nucleotides read TGTGCCATCAGTGACCAGGGGCGGTCTGGAAACACCATATATTTT. Its translation: CAISDQGRSGNTIYF. This chain connects TRBV10-3 to TRBJ1-3; tentatively, D is TRBD1 (6 bases). V was trimmed by 3 bases and J by 1 base, leaving 10 bases between them. The CDR3 is made up of 15 amino acids. The germline V gene has CDR1 ENHRY and CDR2 SYGVKD.

The chain combines TRBV10-3 with TRBJ2-1; maybe TRBD1 (7 bases). Germline loops: CDR1 ENHRY, CDR2 SYGVKD. V lost 9 bases to trimming and J lost 6 bases, with 21 bases between them. CDR3 length: 15 amino acids. The CDR3 DNA reads TGTGCCATAGGAAAAACAGGGGACTCGGGCAATGAGCAGTTCTTC. Translated: CAIGKTGDSGNEQFF.

The chain has TRBV6-5 and TRBJ2-3; 7 bases line up with TRBD1. V shed 7 bases, J shed 2 bases, and the junction held 9 bases outside the gene matches. The CDR3 length is 15 residues. CDR1 and CDR2 (germline): MNHEY, SVGAGI. The CDR3 nucleotides are TGTGCCAGCAAAAAGACAGGGATATACACAGATACGCAGTATTTT. Translating gives CASKKTGIYTDTQYF.

The rearrangement links TRBV5-5 to TRBJ1-4; no clear D gene. Deletions cut 1 base from V and 3 bases from J, with 13 bases between. Germline V CDR1 and CDR2: SGHKS, YYEKEE (reference sequence). The CDR3 runs 16 residues. The CDR3 reads CASSLSGEWANEKLFF. The CDR3 bases are TGTGCCAGCAGCTTGTCTGGGGAGTGGGCTAATGAAAAACTGTTTTTT.

The rearrangement uses TRBV19 and TRBJ1-1; 7 positions match TRBD1. CDR3 size: 15 residues. Germline V gives CDR1 LNHDA, CDR2 SQIVND (reference sequence). With V trimmed by 4 bases and J by 6 bases, 11 bases remained unmatched. The CDR3 nucleotides are TGTGCCAGTAGTACCTCAGGGGGGTGGACCCCTGAAGCTTTCTTT. It specifies CASSTSGGWTPEAFF.

The CDR3 sequence is CASSPRRVLAGGLYNEQFF. The DNA of the CDR3 is TGCGCCAGCAGCCCCAGACGCGTGCTAGCGGGGGGCCTTTACAATGAGCAGTTCTTC. This chain links TRBV4-3 with TRBJ2-1, with TRBD2 matching over 11 bases. The CDR3 sequence is 19 residues long. CDR1 LGHNA and CDR2 YSLEER come from the germline V gene. V gave up 4 bases and J gave up 4 bases; unmatched junction bases: 15.

This clone turned up a few times. The rearrangement uses TRBV6-6 and TRBJ1-1, with D possibly being TRBD1 (6 bases). The CDR3 has 14 amino acids. Trimming took off 4 bases at V and 5 bases at J, with 14 bases between the two ends. Germline loops: CDR1 MNHNY, CDR2 SVGAGI (reference sequence). The CDR3, as DNA: TGTGCCAGCAGTTTTAGGGGGGGGGATACTGAAGCTTTCTTT. This codes for CASSFRGGDTEAFF.

The genes are TRBV12-5 and TRBJ1-2; D gene uncertain. This CDR3 has 13 amino acids. Trimming took off 6 bases at V and 8 bases at J, with 16 bases between the two ends. Germline-derived CDR1 and CDR2 are LGHNT and FRNRAP. The CDR3 DNA follows: TGTGCTAGTGGGAACGACGGACTCCAGGGCTACACCTTC. Translating it yields CASGNDGLQGYTF.

The chain links TRBV7-2 to TRBJ2-1; the D is unclear. This CDR3 has 13 amino acids. In germline, CDR1 is SGHTA, CDR2 FQGNSA. Trimming cost V 0 bases and J 7 bases, with 7 bases left between them. CDR3 sequence (DNA): TGTGCCAGCAGCTTAGCCTACCTAAATGAGCAGTTCTTC. The encoded protein is CASSLAYLNEQFF.

This clone occurred once. The chain couples TRBV25-1 to TRBJ2-7, with TRBD1 identical over 7 bases. V shed 4 bases and J 3 bases; nucleotides not matched to a gene: 6. CDR1 and CDR2 from the germline V gene are MGHDK and SYGVNS. The CDR3 sequence is 14 residues long. The CDR3 loop is CASSVGGQNYEQYF. The CDR3 DNA reads as TGTGCCAGCAGTGTTGGGGGACAGAACTACGAGCAGTACTTC.

The J gene is TRBJ1-3, the V gene TRBV11-2; D remains ambiguous. Germline lookup yields CDR1 SGHAT and CDR2 FQNNGV. The V end lost 3 bases, the J end lost 0 bases, and 9 bases lay between the germline ends. The CDR3 spans 15 residues. In DNA, the CDR3 is TGTGCCAGCAGCTTCTCGTTTAGCTCTGGAAACACCATATATTTT. Amino acid sequence: CASSFSFSSGNTIYF.

The V call is TRBV5-1, the J call TRBJ1-5; D is ambiguous. The CDR3 consists of 14 residues. Germline V lookup: CDR1 SGHRS, CDR2 YFSETQ. The V end was cut by 3 bases, the J end by 2 bases, with 9 bases between. CDR3 sequence reads: CASSSDTGNQPQHF. The DNA for the CDR3 is TGCGCCAGCAGCTCTGACACAGGCAATCAGCCCCAGCATTTT.

Notes on this clone: This sample also contains other DNA sequences that code for the same CDR3. The chain employs TRBV2 and TRBJ1-6; D uncertain. The CDR3 sequence is 15 residues long. Trimming took 6 bases from V and 0 from J, leaving 9 bases between them. Per germline, CDR1 SNHLY and CDR2 FYNNEI. Written as DNA, the CDR3 is TGTGCCAGCAGCGAGGGCCTCTCCTATAATTCACCCCTCCACTTT. Encoded protein: CASSEGLSYNSPLHF.

The chain is built from TRBV12-5 and TRBJ2-5; maybe TRBD1 (6 bases). CDR3 length equals 16 residues. Trimming took 9 bases from V and 5 from J, leaving 25 bases between them. The germline V gene encodes CDR1 LGHNT and CDR2 FRNRAP. CDR3 DNA: TGTGCTAGCCGGAGAGGGACATACACCTCCAGGGAGACCCAGTACTTC. Translated, it gives CASRRGTYTSRETQYF. Drawing the rest from reference TRBV12-5 and TRBJ2-5, the complete variable domain is DARVTQTPRHKVTEMGQEVTMRCQPILGHNTVFWYRQTMMQGLELLAYFRNRAPLDDSGMPKDRFSAEMPDATLATLKIQPSEPRDSAVYFCASRRGTYTSRETQYFGPGTRLLVL.